This paragraph covers one TCR beta chain sequence. What it binds is unknown. The CDR3 spans 15 residues. V was shortened by 0 bases and J by 3 bases, with 10 bases between the two germline ends. Germline assignment: CDR1 MRHNA and CDR2 SNTAGT. This sample is part of a study of shared clonotypes between healthy human individuals. Overall study context: CD4 naive and memory got three plates each, CD8 naive two, CD8 memory one.

Positive CCR7 selection of CD45RO-negative cells yielded the naive CD8 cells, and terminally differentiated effector memory CD45RA+ cells were excluded. Evenly divided among several immunoSEQ plates was the genomic DNA of each subset. Sequencing used immunoSEQ multiplex PCR; TCRdb keeps in-frame clones, though not all of them. The sample has around 600,000 clones; 95% are singletons. Study-wide findings and caveats: Generation probability values for non-shared clonotypes were lower than those for clonotypes shared by all four donors. About 5% of naive CD4 clonotypes were common to a handful of donors.

The genes are TRBV6-4 and TRBJ2-3; D perhaps matches TRBD2 (5 bases). The sequenced material came from naive CD8+ T cells sorted from blood. This TCR was sampled from a woman aged 25 to 39 in good health. Here the CDR3 reads CASSDSSGLTDTQYF. Written as DNA, the CDR3 is TGTGCCAGCAGTGACTCCAGCGGATTGACAGATACGCAGTATTTT.